The T cell receptor (beta chain) described here comes from a study of Ad26.COV2.S vaccination and SARS-CoV-2 variants. Overall study: Ad26.COV2.S, an intramuscular injection, was given once or twice 56 days apart.

Stated treatment: some 20 received Ad26.COV2.S at low or high dose, single or two shots; five or six received placebo; per-sample allocation not given. Sampling took place 63 days after the first vaccine or placebo injection. Study-wide results and limits: Participants in the vaccine arm had higher spike-specific TCR breadth; placebo recipients had lower. Placebo recipients and vaccine recipients were similar in non-spike TCR breadth. Using TCR breadth and depth analyses may have led to underestimated total T cell responses.

With respect to this clone: Its antigen is unidentified.

The CDR3 runs to 14 residues. Looked up from germline, CDR1 is LNHNV and CDR2 is YYDKDF (reference sequence). Trimming pared 0 bases from V and 8 bases from J, leaving 13 bases between. Generated by immunoSEQ multiplex PCR, the TCRdb table keeps only in-frame clones and is missing some. The data show 400,000 or so clones, more than 85% seen once. This chain links TRBV15 with TRBJ1-2; D uncertain. The TCR comes from a person between 18 and 65 years old who received the Ad26.COV2.S COVID-19 vaccine or a placebo. This specimen was peripheral blood, taken in a trial of Ad26.COV2.S vaccine versus placebo. The CDR3 is CATSRDRALPGYTF. The CDR3 bases are TGTGCCACCAGCAGAGATCGGGCACTTCCCGGCTACACCTTC.